This TCR beta chain is drawn from a study of cytomegalovirus exposure and HLA in healthy donors. Study context: The 120 validation repertoires and the approximately 630 first-cohort repertoires shared a platform, a later analysis reported.

Only in-frame clones appear in the TCRdb table, and some are missing; sequencing was by immunoSEQ multiplex PCR. The table records a few hundred thousand clones, around 89% of them present only once. V shed 5 bases, J shed 6 bases, and the junction held 11 bases outside the gene matches. The CDR3 extends over 15 amino acids. Germline assignment: CDR1 SGHVS and CDR2 FNYEAQ. In the case of this clone: What it binds is unknown.

Points from the study as a whole: According to a subsequent analysis, TCR clusters identified in the first cohort showed a tendency to co-occur across the 100 to 150 validation repertoires. The study recorded 164 TCR beta chains that were cytomegalovirus-associated.

Sequencing was performed on PBMCs. This TCR came from a woman aged 18-29 years in good health and CMV-seronegative. The chain joins TRBV7-6 to TRBJ2-7; the match to TRBD2 covers 9 bases. CDR3 region: CASSPSAGGGGEQYF. The CDR3 bases are TGTGCCAGCAGCCCCTCAGCGGGGGGCGGGGGCGAGCAGTACTTC.